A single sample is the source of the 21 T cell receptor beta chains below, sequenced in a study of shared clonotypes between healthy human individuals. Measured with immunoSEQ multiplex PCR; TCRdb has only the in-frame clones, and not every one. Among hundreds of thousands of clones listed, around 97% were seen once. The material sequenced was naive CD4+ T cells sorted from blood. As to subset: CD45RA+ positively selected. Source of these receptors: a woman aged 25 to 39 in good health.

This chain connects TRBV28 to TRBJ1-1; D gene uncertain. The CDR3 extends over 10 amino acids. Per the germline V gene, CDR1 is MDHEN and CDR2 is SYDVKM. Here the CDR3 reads CAVKNTEAFF. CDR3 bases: TGTGCGGTTAAGAACACTGAAGCTTTCTTT.

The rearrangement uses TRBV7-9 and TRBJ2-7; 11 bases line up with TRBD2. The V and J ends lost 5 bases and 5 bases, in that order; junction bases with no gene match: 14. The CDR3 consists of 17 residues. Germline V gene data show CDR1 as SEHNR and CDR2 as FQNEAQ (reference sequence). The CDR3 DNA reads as TGTGCCAGCAGCCCCCTACCGAGTAGCGGGAGGGCCGACGAGCAGTACTTC. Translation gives CASSPLPSSGRADEQYF.

The CDR3 is CASSQNRQETQYF. For the CDR3, the DNA is TGTGCCAGCAGCCAAAACAGGCAAGAGACCCAGTACTTC. The J gene is TRBJ2-5, the V gene TRBV14; tentative D call: TRBD1 (5 bases). V lost 2 bases and J lost 2, with 6 bases in between. The CDR3 is made up of 13 amino acids. Looked up from germline, CDR1 is SGHDN and CDR2 is FVKESK.

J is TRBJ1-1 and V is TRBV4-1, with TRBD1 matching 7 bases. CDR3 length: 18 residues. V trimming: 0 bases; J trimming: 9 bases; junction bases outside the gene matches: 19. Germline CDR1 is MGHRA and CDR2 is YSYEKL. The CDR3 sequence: CASSQEGVGGIFLRQAFF. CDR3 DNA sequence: TGCGCCAGCAGCCAAGAAGGGGTAGGGGGCATCTTTCTGCGGCAAGCTTTCTTT.

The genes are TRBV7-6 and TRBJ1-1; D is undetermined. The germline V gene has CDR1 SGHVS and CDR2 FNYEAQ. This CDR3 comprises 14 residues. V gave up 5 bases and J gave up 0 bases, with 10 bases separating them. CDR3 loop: CASSPETMNTEAFF. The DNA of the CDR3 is TGTGCCAGCAGCCCCGAAACAATGAACACTGAAGCTTTCTTT.

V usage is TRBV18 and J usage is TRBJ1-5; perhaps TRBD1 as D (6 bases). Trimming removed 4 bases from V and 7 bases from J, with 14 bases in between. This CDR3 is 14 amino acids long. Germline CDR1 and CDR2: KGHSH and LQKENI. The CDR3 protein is CASSLGGRGQPQHF. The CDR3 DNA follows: TGTGCCAGCTCACTAGGGGGAAGAGGGCAGCCCCAGCATTTT. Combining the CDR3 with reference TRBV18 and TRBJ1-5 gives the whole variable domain NAGVMQNPRHLVRRRGQEARLRCSPMKGHSHVYWYRQLPEEGLKFMVYLQKENIIDESGMPKERFSAEFPKEGPSILRIQQVVRGDSAAYFCASSLGGRGQPQHFGDGTRLSIL.

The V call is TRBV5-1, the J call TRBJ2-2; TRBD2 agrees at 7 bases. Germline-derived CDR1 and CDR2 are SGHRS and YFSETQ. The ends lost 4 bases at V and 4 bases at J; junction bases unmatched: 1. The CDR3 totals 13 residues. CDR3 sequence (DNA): TGCGCCAGCAGCCCGGGGGGCACCGGGGAGCTGTTTTTT. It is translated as CASSPGGTGELFF.

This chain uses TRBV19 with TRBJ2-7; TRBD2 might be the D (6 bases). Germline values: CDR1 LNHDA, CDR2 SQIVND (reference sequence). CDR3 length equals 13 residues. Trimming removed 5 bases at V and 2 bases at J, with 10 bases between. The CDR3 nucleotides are TGTGCCAGTAGTCCAGGGAGGACCTACGAGCAGTACTTC. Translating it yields CASSPGRTYEQYF.

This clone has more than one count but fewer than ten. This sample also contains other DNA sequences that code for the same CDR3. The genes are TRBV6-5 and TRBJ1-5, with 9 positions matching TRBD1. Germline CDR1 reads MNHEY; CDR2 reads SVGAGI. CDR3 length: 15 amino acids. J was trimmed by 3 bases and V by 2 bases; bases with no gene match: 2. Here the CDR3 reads CASSYGTGLNQPQHF. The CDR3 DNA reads TGTGCCAGCAGTTACGGGACAGGGCTCAATCAGCCCCAGCATTTT.

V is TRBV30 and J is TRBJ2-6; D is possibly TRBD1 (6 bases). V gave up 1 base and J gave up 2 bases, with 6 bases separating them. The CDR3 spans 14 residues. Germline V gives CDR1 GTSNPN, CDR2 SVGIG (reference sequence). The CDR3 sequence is CAWSDRAGANVLTF. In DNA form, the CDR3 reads TGTGCCTGGAGTGACAGGGCTGGGGCCAACGTCCTGACTTTC.

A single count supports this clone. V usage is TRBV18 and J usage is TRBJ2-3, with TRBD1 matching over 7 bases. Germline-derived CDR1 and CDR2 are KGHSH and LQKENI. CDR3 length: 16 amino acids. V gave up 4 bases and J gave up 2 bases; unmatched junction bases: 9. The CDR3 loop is CASSLTQGTNTDTQYF. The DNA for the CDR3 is TGTGCCAGCTCACTTACACAGGGGACCAACACAGATACGCAGTATTTT. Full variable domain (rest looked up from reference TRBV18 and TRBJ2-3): NAGVMQNPRHLVRRRGQEARLRCSPMKGHSHVYWYRQLPEEGLKFMVYLQKENIIDESGMPKERFSAEFPKEGPSILRIQQVVRGDSAAYFCASSLTQGTNTDTQYFGPGTRLTVL.

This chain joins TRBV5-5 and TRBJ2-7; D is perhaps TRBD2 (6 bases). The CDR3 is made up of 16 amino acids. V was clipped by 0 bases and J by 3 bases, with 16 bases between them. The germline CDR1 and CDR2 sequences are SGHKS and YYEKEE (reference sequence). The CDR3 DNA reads TGTGCCAGCAGCTTGGCGGGCTCCCCCGGGGGCTACGAGCAGTACTTC. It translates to CASSLAGSPGGYEQYF.

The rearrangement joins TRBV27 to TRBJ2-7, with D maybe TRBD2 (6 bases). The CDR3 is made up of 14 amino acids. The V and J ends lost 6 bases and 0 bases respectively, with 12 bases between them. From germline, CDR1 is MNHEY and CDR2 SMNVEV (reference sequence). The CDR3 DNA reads TGTGCCAGCAGCCGCCTAGCGCTCTCCTACGAGCAGTACTTC. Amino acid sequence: CASSRLALSYEQYF.

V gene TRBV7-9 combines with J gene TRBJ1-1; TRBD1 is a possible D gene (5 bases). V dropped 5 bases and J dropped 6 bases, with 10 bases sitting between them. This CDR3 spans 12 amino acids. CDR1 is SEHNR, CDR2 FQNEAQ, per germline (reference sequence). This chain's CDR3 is CASSAGLPEAFF. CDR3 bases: TGTGCCAGCAGCGCAGGGCTGCCTGAAGCTTTCTTT.

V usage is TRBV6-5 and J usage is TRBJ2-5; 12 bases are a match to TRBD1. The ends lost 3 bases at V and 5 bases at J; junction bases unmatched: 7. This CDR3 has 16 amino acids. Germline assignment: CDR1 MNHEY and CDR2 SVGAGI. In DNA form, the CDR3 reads TGTGCCAGCAGTTATGGGACAGGGGGCGATCTGGAGACCCAGTACTTC. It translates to CASSYGTGGDLETQYF.

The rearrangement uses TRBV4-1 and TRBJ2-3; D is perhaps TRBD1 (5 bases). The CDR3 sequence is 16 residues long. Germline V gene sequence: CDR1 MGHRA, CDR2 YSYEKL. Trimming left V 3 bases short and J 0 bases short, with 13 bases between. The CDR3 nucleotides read TGCGCCAGCAGCCACCAACGGTCAGGGAGCACAGATACGCAGTATTTT. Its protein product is CASSHQRSGSTDTQYF.

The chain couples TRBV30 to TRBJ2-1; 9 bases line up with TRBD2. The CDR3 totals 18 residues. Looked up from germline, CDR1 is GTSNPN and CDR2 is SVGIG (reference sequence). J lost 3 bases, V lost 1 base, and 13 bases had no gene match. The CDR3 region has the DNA TGTGCCTGGAGTGGGGGGCTAGCGGGGTGCGAGGACTACAATGAGCAGTTCTTC. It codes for CAWSGGLAGCEDYNEQFF.

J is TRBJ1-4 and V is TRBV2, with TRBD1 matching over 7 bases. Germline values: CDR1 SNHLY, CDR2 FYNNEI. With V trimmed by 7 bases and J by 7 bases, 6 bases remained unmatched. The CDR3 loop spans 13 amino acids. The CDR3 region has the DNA TGTGCCAGCACCGCCGCAGGGGGTGAAAAACTGTTTTTT. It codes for CASTAAGGEKLFF.

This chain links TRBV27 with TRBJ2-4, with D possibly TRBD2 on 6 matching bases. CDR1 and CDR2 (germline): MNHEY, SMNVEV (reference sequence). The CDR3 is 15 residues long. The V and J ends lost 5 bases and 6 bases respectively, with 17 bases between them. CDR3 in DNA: TGTGCCAGCAGTCCAGCGGGCAGGGTTATAAACATTCAGTACTTC. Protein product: CASSPAGRVINIQYF.

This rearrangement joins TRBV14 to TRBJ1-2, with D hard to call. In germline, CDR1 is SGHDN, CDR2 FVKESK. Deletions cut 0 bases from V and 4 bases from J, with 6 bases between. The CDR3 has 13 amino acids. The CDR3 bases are TGTGCCAGCAGCCAAGACGGCCTCTATGGCTACACCTTC. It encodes CASSQDGLYGYTF.

Here the CDR3 reads CASRRSRSSYEQYF. CDR3 nucleotides: TGTGCCAGCAGGCGGAGCAGGTCCTCCTACGAGCAGTACTTC. The chain uses TRBV6-5 and TRBJ2-7; D not certain. This CDR3 has 14 amino acids. The germline V gene encodes CDR1 MNHEY and CDR2 SVGAGI. Trimming removed 6 bases from V and 0 bases from J, with 12 bases in between.